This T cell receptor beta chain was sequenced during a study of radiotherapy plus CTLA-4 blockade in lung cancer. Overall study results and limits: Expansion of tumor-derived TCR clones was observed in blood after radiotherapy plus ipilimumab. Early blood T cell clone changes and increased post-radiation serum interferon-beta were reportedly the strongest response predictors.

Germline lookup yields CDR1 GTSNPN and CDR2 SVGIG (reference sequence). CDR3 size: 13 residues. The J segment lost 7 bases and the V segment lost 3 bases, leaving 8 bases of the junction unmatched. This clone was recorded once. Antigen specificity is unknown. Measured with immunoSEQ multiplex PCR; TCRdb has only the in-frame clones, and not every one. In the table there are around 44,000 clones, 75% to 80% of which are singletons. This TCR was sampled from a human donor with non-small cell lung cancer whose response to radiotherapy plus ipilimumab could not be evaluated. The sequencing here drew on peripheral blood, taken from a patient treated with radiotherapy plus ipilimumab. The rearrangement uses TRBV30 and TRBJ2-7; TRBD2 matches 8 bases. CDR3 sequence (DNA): TGTGCCTGGAGGGGGCGGGGGGTTACAGAGCAGTACTTC. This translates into CAWRGRGVTEQYF. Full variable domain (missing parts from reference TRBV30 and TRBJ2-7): SQTIHQWPATLVQPVGSPLSLECTVEGTSNPNLYWYRQAAGRGLQLLFYSVGIGQISSEVPQNLSASRPQDRQFILSSKKLLLSDSGFYLCAWRGRGVTEQYFGPGTRLTVT.